This passage covers 2 T cell receptor beta chains from one sample sequenced in a study of T cell changes during pregnancy in multiple sclerosis. TCRdb keeps only in-frame clones here, not all; method: immunoSEQ multiplex PCR. The table shows 45,000 to 60,000 clones, with 85% to 95% occurring only once. This material consisted of CD4+ T cells from peripheral blood mononuclear cells, taken in the third trimester of pregnancy. Every receptor here comes from a female donor with multiple sclerosis, enrolled in a pregnancy study.

The chain couples TRBV6-5 to TRBJ1-4; TRBD1 aligns across 7 bases. Trimming removed 0 bases from V and 3 bases from J; junction bases left unmatched: 4. The length of the CDR3 is 16 residues. Germline CDR1 is MNHEY and CDR2 is SVGAGI. The CDR3 DNA sequence: TGTGCCAGCAGTTACTCTCCGGGACAGCCTAATGAAAAACTGTTTTTT. Encoded protein: CASSYSPGQPNEKLFF.

J is TRBJ2-7 and V is TRBV2, with D possibly matching TRBD2 (5 bases). This CDR3 contains 11 residues. CDR1 and CDR2 (germline): SNHLY, FYNNEI. V was cut by 4 bases and J by 5 bases, with 6 bases left in between. In nucleotides, the CDR3 is TGTGCCAGCAGTGTGAGGGACGAGCAGTACTTC. This sequence encodes CASSVRDEQYF.